Presented here are 16 T cell receptor beta chains from one specimen sequenced in a study of cytomegalovirus exposure and HLA in healthy donors (dated by TCRdb to 2016 to 2017). The library was generated by the immunoSEQ multiplex PCR assay. A mixture of 60 forward primers for TCR Vbeta segments and 13 reverse primers for TCR Jbeta segments was used in the multiplex PCR. Sourced from immuneACCESS, this table was stored by TCRdb with only in-frame sequences that have V and J called. A share of the clones is absent; for the studies checked, an unresolved V gene accounts for under half, and the remainder has no known explanation. This sample has 150,000 or so clones in its table, and approximately 80% of those were observed once. More than 10% of the sample belongs to the ten largest clones. Sequencing was done on a sample of PBMCs. The receptors originated from a young man in good health and CMV-seropositive.

This chain uses TRBV4-2 with TRBJ2-2; 15 nucleotides line up with TRBD2. J lost 3 bases, V lost 4 bases, and 12 bases had no gene match. Germline lookup yields CDR1 LGHNA and CDR2 YNFKEQ. The CDR3 is 20 amino acids. In nucleotides, the CDR3 is TGTGCCAGCAGCCCCGGCTGGGGGACTAGCGGGAGGCGGGACACCGGGGAGCTGTTTTTT. Its protein is CASSPGWGTSGRRDTGELFF.

The chain is built from TRBV2 and TRBJ2-2; the D gene is possibly TRBD1 (6 bases). V was shortened by 2 bases and J by 2 bases, with 18 bases between the two germline ends. CDR1 and CDR2 from the germline V gene are SNHLY and FYNNEI. The CDR3 consists of 18 residues. Written as DNA, the CDR3 is TGTGCCAGCAGTGAACTCCTGTGGACAGCACCTAACACCGGGGAGCTGTTTTTT. This sequence encodes CASSELLWTAPNTGELFF.

V gene TRBV19 combines with J gene TRBJ1-2, with a weak D call TRBD1 (5 bases). Trimming removed 6 bases from V and 4 bases from J, with 12 bases in between. Germline V CDR1 and CDR2: LNHDA, SQIVND (reference sequence). This CDR3 has 13 amino acids. CDR3 region: CASRWAGRYGYTF. In DNA form, the CDR3 reads TGTGCCAGTAGGTGGGCAGGGCGCTATGGCTACACCTTC.

The chain couples TRBV6-5 to TRBJ1-1; possibly TRBD1 for D (6 bases). The V end was cut by 5 bases, the J end by 4 bases, with 11 bases between. This CDR3 region has 13 residues. Looked up from germline, CDR1 is MNHEY and CDR2 is SVGAGI. CDR3 DNA: TGTGCCAGCAGTATCCAGGGGTTCACTGAAGCTTTCTTT. Amino acid sequence: CASSIQGFTEAFF.

The rearrangement uses TRBV28 and TRBJ2-6, with 7 positions matching TRBD1. Unmatched junction bases numbered 13, after V lost 6 bases and J lost 5 bases. The CDR3 extends over 17 amino acids. Germline V gene lookup returns CDR1 MDHEN and CDR2 SYDVKM. The CDR3 spells CASRPGQSAGRANVLTF. The CDR3 nucleotides read TGTGCCAGCAGACCGGGACAGTCGGCCGGGAGGGCCAACGTCCTGACTTTC.

CDR3 DNA: TGTGCCAGCAGCGTCCGGGACAGGGATGGCTACACCTTC. It codes for CASSVRDRDGYTF. V gene TRBV4-2 combines with J gene TRBJ1-2; the match to TRBD1 covers 9 bases. With V trimmed by 5 bases and J by 6 bases, 4 bases remained unmatched. Germline V gene lookup returns CDR1 LGHNA and CDR2 YNFKEQ. The CDR3 has 13 amino acids.

The chain employs TRBV2 and TRBJ2-5; perhaps TRBD1 as D (6 bases). The CDR3 contains 14 residues. V gave up 7 bases and J gave up 2 bases, with 14 bases separating them. Germline loops: CDR1 SNHLY, CDR2 FYNNEI. The chain's CDR3 is CASIYTGLQETQYF. CDR3 in DNA: TGTGCCAGCATCTATACAGGGTTGCAAGAGACCCAGTACTTC.

The V call is TRBV15, the J call TRBJ2-1, with TRBD2 matching over 11 bases. The CDR3 is made up of 17 amino acids. The V gene's germline CDR1 is LNHNV and CDR2 YYDKDF (reference sequence). J gave up 6 bases and V 0 bases, and 7 bases lay outside the gene matches. The CDR3 is CATSRDRGTSGINEQFF. The CDR3 DNA is TGTGCCACCAGCAGAGATCGCGGGACTAGCGGAATCAATGAGCAGTTCTTC.

The rearrangement uses TRBV11-2 and TRBJ2-5; maybe TRBD2 (5 bases). The J call is doubtful: the DNA matches TRBJ2-7 better. The germline V gene encodes CDR1 SGHAT and CDR2 FQNNGV. This CDR3 is 14 amino acids long. The CDR3: CASSLAFGDYEQYF. CDR3 nucleotides: TGTGCCAGCAGCTTAGCGTTCGGGGACTACGAGCAGTACTTC.

The table lists this clone with a few counts. The chain uses TRBV30 and TRBJ2-2; D is unclear. Trimming shortened V by 1 base and J by 0 bases, and 9 bases separated the two germline ends. The CDR3 is 15 residues long. Per the germline V gene, CDR1 is GTSNPN and CDR2 is SVGIG (reference sequence). The CDR3 DNA reads TGTGCCTGGAGTGGATGGAGCTCGAACACCGGGGAGCTGTTTTTT. Its translation: CAWSGWSSNTGELFF. Variable domain in full (rest from reference TRBV30 and TRBJ2-2): SQTIHQWPATLVQPVGSPLSLECTVEGTSNPNLYWYRQAAGRGLQLLFYSVGIGQISSEVPQNLSASRPQDRQFILSSKKLLLSDSGFYLCAWSGWSSNTGELFFGEGSRLTVL.

The table lists this clone with a count of one. V gene TRBV7-8 combines with J gene TRBJ2-7; perhaps TRBD1 as D (6 bases). The CDR3 has 14 residues. V lost 0 bases and J 2 bases, leaving 8 bases between the germline ends. From germline, CDR1 is SGHVS and CDR2 FQNEAQ. CDR3 sequence reads: CASSLADSTYEQYF. The DNA of the CDR3 is TGTGCCAGCAGCTTAGCGGACAGTACCTACGAGCAGTACTTC.

The chain uses TRBV9 and TRBJ2-1; 9 bases align to TRBD2. CDR3 size: 16 residues. Germline trimming cut 5 bases from V and 3 bases from J; bases unmatched to any gene: 9. Germline assignment: CDR1 SGDLS and CDR2 YYNGEE. This chain's CDR3 is CASSSRGGGLYNEQFF. Here the CDR3 DNA reads TGTGCCAGCAGTTCCCGCGGGGGGGGACTCTACAATGAGCAGTTCTTC.

The rearrangement joins TRBV27 to TRBJ2-1; 12 positions agree with TRBD2. This CDR3 comprises 13 residues. J gave up 8 bases and V 6 bases, and 2 bases lay outside the gene matches. The V gene's germline CDR1 is MNHEY and CDR2 SMNVEV (reference sequence). In DNA, the CDR3 is TGTGCCAGCAGAAGACTAGCGGGAGATGAGCAGTTCTTC. Encoded protein: CASRRLAGDEQFF.

This rearrangement joins TRBV29-1 to TRBJ2-1, with D maybe TRBD2 (6 bases). Trimming removed 5 bases from V and 11 bases from J, with 13 bases in between. The CDR3 extends over 11 amino acids. Per the germline V gene, CDR1 is SQVTM and CDR2 is ANQGSEA. The CDR3 loop is CSVLRDWQQFF. The CDR3 nucleotides are TGCAGCGTTCTCCGGGACTGGCAGCAGTTCTTC.

The rearrangement links TRBV20-1 to TRBJ2-1; D remains unclear. Deletions cut 7 bases from V and 7 bases from J, with 8 bases between. CDR1 is DFQATT, CDR2 SNEGSKA, per germline (reference sequence). This CDR3 comprises 10 residues. CDR3 in amino acids: CSVWRNEQFF. CDR3 DNA: TGCAGTGTGTGGCGGAATGAGCAGTTCTTC.

The V call is TRBV5-1, the J call TRBJ2-3, with D possibly matching TRBD2 (5 bases). The germline CDR1 and CDR2 sequences are SGHRS and YFSETQ. CDR3 size: 17 residues. Deletions cut 1 base from V and 0 bases from J, with 15 bases between. The CDR3 loop is CASSLRGSATSTDTQYF. In nucleotides, the CDR3 is TGCGCCAGCAGCTTGAGAGGTAGCGCTACTAGCACAGATACGCAGTATTTT.